This TCR beta chain originates from a study of blood T cells in healthy people across ages. Donor samples were obtained from healthy Caucasian individuals from Russia, aged roughly 6 to 95. The second PCR ran about 7 to 12 cycles with a sample-barcoded 5' primer and J-beta primers. A single record per CDR3 protein comes from TCRdb applying MiXCR to the 5' RACE reads. The data contain approximately 830,000 distinct CDR3 sequences, 62% of them singletons. The CDR3 extends over 19 amino acids. The rearrangement joins TRBV21-1 to TRBJ2-4; the table's TRBD1 call for D was not verified on the DNA. TRBV21-1 is a pseudogene locus. The receptor comes from a man aged 25 to 40 in good health. The sample consisted of blood. Here the CDR3 reads CASSPSRPGRGDFVNIQYF. The CDR3 DNA follows: TGTGCCAGCAGCCCCTCCAGACCGGGACGGGGGGATTTTGTGAACATTCAGTACTTC.